This T cell receptor beta chain came from a study of blood T cell repertoires in COVID-19. Overall study: Acute-phase and convalescent COVID-19 samples originated in the United States, Italy and Spain.

The germline V gene encodes CDR1 MGHRA and CDR2 YSYEKL. The CDR3 has 17 amino acids. V was pared by 0 bases and J by 3 bases, with 7 bases of the junction left unmatched. Methods used by the authors: Nucleated cell number was recorded as an estimate derived from reference gene primer amplification. Data came from immunoSEQ multiplex PCR; TCRdb stores just in-frame clones and leaves some out. Clone size and the V and J calls come from that table; the DNA yielded D and trimming. The sample lists some 190,000 clones, more than 80% occurring once. Seattle patient enrollment occurred during active infection, with longitudinal follow-up thereafter.

This TCR was recovered from a middle-aged woman with COVID-19, enrolled during active disease. Sequencing was carried out using peripheral blood. The chain links TRBV4-1 to TRBJ2-3; 9 nucleotides agree with TRBD1. As DNA, the CDR3 is TGCGCCAGCAGCCAAGAATTCACAGGGGGCGTAACAGATACGCAGTATTTT. Translating it yields CASSQEFTGGVTDTQYF.